The 22 T cell receptor beta chains listed next were all sequenced from one sample in a study of Graves' ophthalmopathy and Graves' hyperthyroidism. Amplifying from RNA transcripts, the study obtained TCR beta CDR3 regions. An opening RT-PCR round employed HTBI primers and preceded a second-round multiplex PCR. TCRdb redid the calling of the multiplex PCR reads with MiXCR, one entry per CDR3 protein. Here the sample spans approximately 150,000 distinct CDR3 sequences, roughly 36% being singletons. The sequenced material came from peripheral blood. The receptor source for this set is a man younger than 45 with Graves' ophthalmopathy.

This clonotype was recorded at least ten times. The rearrangement uses TRBV6-1 and TRBJ2-7, with D unresolved. Germline V gives CDR1 MNHNS, CDR2 SASEGT. V lost 6 bases to trimming and J lost 5 bases, with 8 bases between them. CDR3 size: 11 residues. The CDR3 loop reads CASSNSNEQYF. Here the CDR3 DNA reads TGTGCCAGCAGCAACAGTAACGAGCAGTACTTC.

This clonotype was counted ten times or more. This chain links TRBV30 with TRBJ1-5; 7 nucleotides match TRBD1. The CDR3 consists of 13 residues. The germline V gene encodes CDR1 GTSNPN and CDR2 SVGIG (reference sequence). V shed 1 base and J 4 bases; nucleotides not matched to a gene: 1. CDR3 DNA: TGTGCCTGGAGTGGGACAGGAAATCAGCCCCAGCATTTT. Protein product: CAWSGTGNQPQHF.

The rearrangement joins TRBV7-4 to TRBJ1-2; D uncertain. Germline CDR1 and CDR2: SGHVT and SQSDAQ. The CDR3 is 15 residues long. The germline V and J ends were trimmed by 1 base and 2 bases, with 11 bases remaining between them. The CDR3 spells CASSLVNNGNYGYTF. As DNA, the CDR3 is TGTGCCAGCAGCTTAGTTAACAACGGGAACTATGGCTACACCTTC.

This clonotype was picked up many times. This CDR3 is CSAPEGGQGSYGYTF. In nucleotides, the CDR3 is TGCAGTGCTCCGGAGGGAGGTCAGGGATCCTATGGCTACACCTTC. V gene TRBV20-1 combines with J gene TRBJ1-2; tentatively, D is TRBD1 (5 bases). The CDR3 length is 15 residues. V lost 5 bases to trimming and J lost 4 bases, with 20 bases between them. Germline V gene data show CDR1 as DFQATT and CDR2 as SNEGSKA (reference sequence).

The genes are TRBV6-1 and TRBJ2-7; 14 bases agree with TRBD2. In germline, CDR1 is MNHNS, CDR2 SASEGT. The trim removed 7 bases at V and 7 bases at J, leaving 9 bases unmatched. The CDR3 is 15 residues long. Here the CDR3 reads CASTSSGTSGSEQYF. CDR3 nucleotides: TGTGCCAGCACCTCCTCCGGGACTAGCGGGAGTGAGCAGTACTTC.

This clonotype was seen repeatedly, ten times or more. The rearrangement links TRBV29-1 to TRBJ2-5; TRBD2 agrees at 7 bases. With 0 bases clipped from V and 6 bases from J, the junction kept 10 bases outside the gene matches. Germline V gene sequence: CDR1 SQVTM, CDR2 ANQGSEA. The CDR3 has 15 residues. The CDR3, as DNA: TGCAGCGTTGAAGATCATTTAAGGCGGGAGCAGACCCAGTACTTC. Amino acid sequence: CSVEDHLRREQTQYF. Based on the CDR3 plus reference TRBV29-1 and TRBJ2-5, the full variable domain is SAVISQKPSRDICQRGTSLTIQCQVDSQVTMMFWYRQQPGQSLTLIATANQGSEATYESGFVIDKFPISRPNLTFSTLTVSNMSPEDSSIYLCSVEDHLRREQTQYFGPGTRLLVL.

This clonotype has ten or more counts. The chain couples TRBV2 to TRBJ2-5, with D unclear. With 5 bases removed from V and 5 bases from J, the gap between germline ends came to 15 bases. Germline assignment: CDR1 SNHLY and CDR2 FYNNEI. This CDR3 comprises 14 residues. The CDR3 loop reads CASSLTYSYETQYF. CDR3 DNA sequence: TGTGCCAGCAGTCTGACCTACTCGTACGAGACCCAGTACTTC.

There are many counts of this clonotype. The V and J genes are TRBV12-3 or TRBV12-4 and TRBJ2-7; TRBD2 is a possible D gene (5 bases). There are 13 residues in the CDR3. Trimming shortened V by 4 bases and J by 3 bases, and 10 bases separated the two germline ends. CDR3 bases: TGTGCCAGCAGTTCCCCTGGGAGCTACGAGCAGTACTTC. Its protein is CASSSPGSYEQYF.

In its sample, this clonotype was seen many times. J is TRBJ2-5 and V is TRBV4-1; 7 bases line up with TRBD1. Germline V gene sequence: CDR1 MGHRA, CDR2 YSYEKL. The CDR3 length is 14 residues. V was pared by 4 bases and J by 0 bases, with 2 bases of the junction left unmatched. This CDR3 is CASSPGQYQETQYF. The CDR3 DNA reads as TGCGCCAGCAGCCCGGGACAGTACCAAGAGACCCAGTACTTC.

The table lists this clonotype with many counts. The chain is built from TRBV2 and TRBJ2-5; maybe TRBD1 (5 bases). Germline CDR1 and CDR2: SNHLY and FYNNEI. V shed 3 bases and J shed 3 bases, with 23 bases lying between them. The CDR3 sequence is 18 residues long. This chain's CDR3 is CASSDGGAELIPEETQYF. CDR3 bases: TGTGCCAGCAGTGACGGTGGGGCAGAGCTAATCCCCGAAGAGACCCAGTACTTC.

This clonotype was counted at least ten times. V and J are TRBV29-1 and TRBJ2-7, with D possibly matching TRBD1 (6 bases). V lost 5 bases to trimming and J lost 3 bases, with 11 bases between them. Germline V gives CDR1 SQVTM, CDR2 ANQGSEA. The CDR3 is made up of 12 amino acids. The CDR3 DNA reads TGCAGCGTTTACAGGGACGACTACGAGCAGTACTTC. It translates to CSVYRDDYEQYF.

The chain employs TRBV6-1 and TRBJ2-7; 9 bases are shared with TRBD2. The junction had 7 bases not matched to a gene; V was cut back by 7 bases and J by 3 bases. The CDR3 extends over 14 amino acids. Looked up from germline, CDR1 is MNHNS and CDR2 is SASEGT. The CDR3 protein is CASTREGVIYEQYF. The CDR3 coding sequence is TGTGCCAGCACGCGGGAGGGAGTAATCTACGAGCAGTACTTC.

This chain uses TRBV5-1 with TRBJ2-7, with 7 bases lining up with TRBD1. Unmatched junction bases numbered 8, after V lost 6 bases and J lost 2 bases. The CDR3 extends over 14 amino acids. The V gene's germline CDR1 is SGHRS and CDR2 YFSETQ. The CDR3 loop is CASTTSGTAYEQYF. In DNA, the CDR3 is TGCGCCAGCACCACGTCGGGGACAGCCTACGAGCAGTACTTC.

V is TRBV12-3 or TRBV12-4 and J is TRBJ1-1, with TRBD1 matching over 10 bases. Germline trimming cut 7 bases from V and 5 bases from J; bases unmatched to any gene: 13. The CDR3 loop spans 16 amino acids. The CDR3 DNA is TGTGCCAGCACAAACGCGGCGACAGGGGGCGGGACTGAAGCTTTCTTT. It yields the protein CASTNAATGGGTEAFF.

The rearrangement uses TRBV7-2 and TRBJ1-6; no clear D. Germline V lookup: CDR1 SGHTA, CDR2 FQGNSA. This CDR3 has 12 residues. V dropped 5 bases and J dropped 15 bases, with 14 bases sitting between them. CDR3: CASSATALGLHF. In DNA, the CDR3 is TGTGCCAGCAGCGCGACTGCGTTGGGCCTCCACTTT.

The chain combines TRBV6-1 with TRBJ1-2; 7 positions agree with TRBD1. The CDR3 runs 15 residues. Germline CDR1 reads MNHNS; CDR2 reads SASEGT. With 6 bases clipped from V and 4 bases from J, the junction kept 11 bases outside the gene matches. As DNA, the CDR3 is TGTGCCAGCAGCGAAAGATTAGGGGGCTTCTATGGCTACACCTTC. Encoded protein: CASSERLGGFYGYTF.

This clonotype was seen once. The chain is built from TRBV4-2 and TRBJ2-5; 8 bases are shared with TRBD2. Germline assignment: CDR1 LGHNA and CDR2 YNFKEQ. The V and J ends lost 1 base and 6 bases, in that order; junction bases with no gene match: 16. The CDR3 is made up of 18 amino acids. The CDR3 DNA sequence: TGTGCCAGCAGCCAAGCGACCGGGGGAGCAGCGGGGGCAAAGACCCAGTACTTC. Translating it yields CASSQATGGAAGAKTQYF.

This chain connects TRBV12-3 or TRBV12-4 to TRBJ2-7, with D perhaps matching TRBD1 (6 bases). V was pared by 2 bases and J by 2 bases, with 19 bases between. This CDR3 spans 17 amino acids. The CDR3 DNA is TGTGCCAGCAGTTTACGCACGACCGGGACACACACCTACGAGCAGTACTTC. Translating gives CASSLRTTGTHTYEQYF.

The chain links TRBV29-1 to TRBJ1-5; D not resolved. The CDR3 sequence is 12 residues long. The V end was cut by 1 base, the J end by 6 bases, with 7 bases between. CDR1 is SQVTM, CDR2 ANQGSEA, per germline. CDR3 DNA sequence: TGCAGCGTTGAAGTAGGAGGTCAGCCCCAGCATTTT. It is translated as CSVEVGGQPQHF.

This clonotype was observed many times. The chain carries TRBV11-2 and TRBJ1-5; 7 positions agree with TRBD1. Per germline, CDR1 SGHAT and CDR2 FQNNGV. The CDR3 covers 15 residues. The J segment lost 3 bases and the V segment lost 5 bases, leaving 7 bases of the junction unmatched. The DNA of the CDR3 is TGTGCCAGCAGCCTGGGACAGTCCCCCAATCAGCCCCAGCATTTT. Its protein is CASSLGQSPNQPQHF. Combining the CDR3 with reference TRBV11-2 and TRBJ1-5 gives the whole variable domain EAGVAQSPRYKIIEKRQSVAFWCNPISGHATLYWYQQILGQGPKLLIQFQNNGVVDDSQLPKDRFSAERLKGVDSTLKIQPAKLEDSAVYLCASSLGQSPNQPQHFGDGTRLSIL.

The J gene is TRBJ2-7, the V gene TRBV28; the match to TRBD2 covers 9 bases. The ends lost 2 bases at V and 4 bases at J; junction bases unmatched: 3. CDR3 size: 14 residues. CDR1 and CDR2 from the germline V gene are MDHEN and SYDVKM. The chain's CDR3 is CASSLLAGIYEQYF. CDR3 coding DNA: TGTGCCAGCAGTTTACTAGCGGGGATATACGAGCAGTACTTC.

The gene calls are TRBV6-2 or TRBV6-3 and TRBJ2-7; a weak D match, TRBD2 (7 bases). V lost 0 bases and J 2 bases, leaving 14 bases between the germline ends. Germline V gene lookup returns CDR1 MNHEY and CDR2 SVGEGT. This CDR3 is 16 amino acids long. CDR3 bases: TGTGCCAGCAGTTACTCGTTTGCGGGGGCTCCCTACGAGCAGTACTTC. It is translated as CASSYSFAGAPYEQYF.